This T cell receptor beta chain derives from a study of cytomegalovirus exposure and HLA in healthy donors. Whole-study findings and limits: The HLA-A and HLA-B alleles of most subjects were reportedly predicted accurately from TCR beta sequences. A later analysis revealed that TCR association rates differed between HLA loci, peaking at DRB1 and bottoming out at HLA-C. Researchers reported that three CMV-associated chains were confirmed in vitro as CMV antigen-specific. A later analysis linked around 15,000 TCR beta sequences to HLA alleles at 0.05 false discovery rate.

Trimming at V came to 2 bases and at J to 4 bases, leaving 4 bases not matched to a gene. From germline, CDR1 is MNHEY and CDR2 SMNVEV (reference sequence). The CDR3 has 14 residues. The PCR employed 60 Vbeta primers together with 13 Jbeta primers. Data came from immunoSEQ multiplex PCR; TCRdb stores just in-frame clones and leaves some out. Here the sample table reports approximately 180,000 clones. With respect to this clone: Antigen specificity is unknown.

The V and J genes are TRBV27 and TRBJ1-2, with TRBD1 identical over 7 bases. This clonotype originated in a man aged 25-40 years in good health and CMV-seronegative. Sequencing was carried out using PBMCs. The CDR3 DNA is TGTGCCAGCAGTTTAACAGGGGCTGGCTATGGCTACACCTTC. This encodes CASSLTGAGYGYTF.